Described below is a single T cell receptor (beta chain) sequence and its context. Its cognate antigen is unknown. This sample was included in a study of cytomegalovirus exposure and HLA in healthy donors. At the level of the study: In an early release, HLA-typed donors contributed tens of millions of unique TCR sequences. Overall study findings and caveats: Reports indicated that the classifier achieved high specificity and sensitivity in diagnosing cytomegalovirus status.

V dropped 1 base and J dropped 8; count of bases not matched to a gene: 7. Germline CDR1 ENHRY, CDR2 SYGVKD. The CDR3 covers 15 residues. PCR amplification relied on 60 Vbeta primers (plus 13 Jbeta primers). Original processing notes: Later, 75 million to 100 million unique TCR beta chains were counted in an analysis, and about 12 million of them were shared. The assay was immunoSEQ multiplex PCR, and TCRdb's table has in-frame clones only and misses some. The V and J calls and clone size were taken over from that table, and D and trimming were inferred from the DNA. Among 130,000 or so clones listed, approximately 82% were seen once.

This TCR came from a middle-aged woman in good health and CMV-seronegative. Sequencing input: PBMCs. The chain has TRBV10-3 and TRBJ2-1, with 8 nucleotides matching TRBD2. The CDR3 reads CAISELLAVVDEQFF. As DNA, the CDR3 is TGTGCCATCAGTGAGTTACTAGCGGTGGTTGATGAGCAGTTCTTC.